The present T cell receptor (beta chain) was sequenced within a study of shared clonotypes between healthy human individuals. Study details: The donor group consisted of two women and a few men, aged 18 to 49.

Concerning this clone itself: The antigen is undetermined.

The study's findings and limits: Compared with clonotypes that all four donors shared, non-shared clonotypes had lower generation probabilities.

The CDR3 has 15 amino acids. CDR1 and CDR2 from the germline V gene are ENHRY and SYGVKD. V was cut by 2 bases and J by 0 bases, with 9 bases left in between. None of the donors, who were healthy HIV-negative adults, had recently had acute infections or vaccinations. In the source study's methods: Without quality scores, immunoSEQ junctional reads could not be filtered like full-length reads. TCRdb's copy holds only in-frame clones and misses some; the assay was immunoSEQ multiplex PCR. From that table come the V and J calls and clone size; the DNA was used to work out D and trimming. This sample yields 1.6 million or so clones, of which more than 95% are seen a single time; roughly 1.2% belongs to the top ten.

This TCR came from a man aged 25-45 years in good health. The rearrangement uses TRBV10-3 and TRBJ2-3, with a weak D call TRBD1 (6 bases). Sequenced material: naive CD4+ T cells sorted from blood. Subset meaning: CD45RA+ positively selected. In DNA form, the CDR3 reads TGTGCCATCAGTGAGGGGGGACACAGCACAGATACGCAGTATTTT. It translates to CAISEGGHSTDTQYF.